This paragraph covers one T cell receptor beta chain sequence. As yet, its antigen is unknown. This record comes from a study of post-analysis software for immune sequencing data. cDNA libraries for TCR beta contained unique molecular identifiers. MiXCR, run by TCRdb on the PCR reads, gives a single entry per CDR3 protein. The top ten clones hold more than 0.55% of a sample with over 700,000 distinct CDR3 sequences, 30% of them seen once. Study-level points and caveats: The F measure placed samples prepared in the same batch into strongly shared clusters. Compared with controls, patients showed significantly lower normalized Chao1 diversity.

The TCR was taken from a girl aged 5 to 17 with multiple sclerosis. The sequencing input was blood.

The DNA for the CDR3 is TGTGCCAGCAGTTTGGACAGGTCCGTCTATGGCTACACCTTC. The encoded protein is CASSLDRSVYGYTF. The chain combines TRBV6-2 or TRBV6-3 with TRBJ1-2; TRBD1 agrees at 7 bases. V shed 4 bases, J shed 4 bases, and the junction held 6 bases outside the gene matches. Germline CDR1 is MNHEY and CDR2 is SVGEGT. The CDR3 runs to 14 residues.